The clone carrying this T cell receptor beta chain was observed a few times. Its antigen is undetermined. This entry comes from a study of tumor-infiltrating lymphocytes in primary liver carcinoma. For the study at large: Resection treated the patients' primary liver carcinoma. Findings and caveats of the study: The study found a significantly higher top-250-clone fraction in tumors than in blood (p = 0.039). Tumor-adjacent and tumor-blood pairs overlapped less than tumor region pairs did.

A constant-region primer served to make TCR beta cDNA from about 490 ng total RNA. A slightly modified ARM-PCR protocol with three nested multiplex PCR rounds produced these TCR beta libraries. TCRdb re-called the multiplex PCR reads through MiXCR, storing one row per CDR3 protein. The repertoire holds hundreds of thousands of distinct CDR3 sequences, around three fifths seen once, with roughly 8.9% in the top ten. Germline DNA was also extracted, and blood RNA was taken from unsorted whole blood. Investigators obtained about 3.9 milliliters of peripheral blood ahead of surgery. The origin of this receptor is a man aged 35-49 years with primary liver carcinoma and hepatitis B virus infection. Sequenced material: peripheral blood.

In DNA form, the CDR3 reads TGTGCCCGTACAGCGGGAGTGTCGGATACGCAGTATTTT. It translates to CARTAGVSDTQYF. This rearrangement joins TRBV30 to TRBJ2-3, with 8 bases that match TRBD2. The V gene's germline CDR1 is GTSNPN and CDR2 SVGIG (reference sequence). This CDR3 spans 13 amino acids. The trim removed 8 bases at V and 6 bases at J, leaving 10 bases unmatched.